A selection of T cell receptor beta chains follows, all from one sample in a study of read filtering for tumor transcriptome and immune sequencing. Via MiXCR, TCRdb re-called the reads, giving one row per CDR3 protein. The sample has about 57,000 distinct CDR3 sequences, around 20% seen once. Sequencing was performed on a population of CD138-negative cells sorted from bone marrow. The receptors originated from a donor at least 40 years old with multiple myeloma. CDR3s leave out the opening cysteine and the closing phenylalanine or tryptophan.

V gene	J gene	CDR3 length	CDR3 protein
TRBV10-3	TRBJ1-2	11	AISDPDLYGYT
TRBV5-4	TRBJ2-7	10	ASSYGFDEQY
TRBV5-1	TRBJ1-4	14	ASSKGGRGTNEKLF
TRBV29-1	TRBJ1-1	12	SVDEEWGFTEAF
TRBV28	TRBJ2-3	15	ACSSPGDSGDTDTQY
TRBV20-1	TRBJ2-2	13	SALLAGGSAGELF
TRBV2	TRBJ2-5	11	ASRPGQGETQH
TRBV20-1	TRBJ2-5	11	SASGTGPETQY
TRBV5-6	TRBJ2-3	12	ASSFPQRADTQY
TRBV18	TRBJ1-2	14	ASSRQRQGENYGYT
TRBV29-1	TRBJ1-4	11	SARDSLYEKLF
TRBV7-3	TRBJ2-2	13	ASSLRPTNTGELF
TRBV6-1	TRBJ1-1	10	ASNGGPPEAF
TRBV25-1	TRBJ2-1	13	ASSARLAGGPEEF
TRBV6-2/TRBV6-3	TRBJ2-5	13	ASRPRRDFEETQY
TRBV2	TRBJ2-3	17	ASSHPRRLTSGNADTQY
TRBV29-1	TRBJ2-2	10	SVVGGTGELF
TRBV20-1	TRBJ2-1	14	SARVMRGGPYNEQF
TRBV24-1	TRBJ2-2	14	ATSDSYRGRTGELL
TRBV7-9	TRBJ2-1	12	ASSGGELRNEQF
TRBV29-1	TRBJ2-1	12	SALGLAGAREQF
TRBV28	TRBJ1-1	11	ASSFISGTEAF
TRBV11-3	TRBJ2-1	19	ASSSLGSSSGAAWSYNEQF
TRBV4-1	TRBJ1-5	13	ASSQDRQGGQPQH
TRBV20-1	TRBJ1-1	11	SARDMGYAEAF
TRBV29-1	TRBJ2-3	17	NAYFVPGQGAPGTDTQY
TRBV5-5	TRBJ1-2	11	ASSLSETYGYT
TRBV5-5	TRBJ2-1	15	ASSLDSVADSYNEQF
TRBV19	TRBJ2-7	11	ASSFTGMDEQY
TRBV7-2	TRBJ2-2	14	ASSLKGREDTGELF
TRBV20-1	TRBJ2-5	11	SASGTPQETQY
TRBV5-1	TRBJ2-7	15	ASSLIGRGLAGVEQY
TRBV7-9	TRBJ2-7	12	ASSLVGRAYEQY
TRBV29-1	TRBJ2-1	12	SVQRRGTYNEQF
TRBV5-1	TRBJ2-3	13	ASSPERTRTDTQY
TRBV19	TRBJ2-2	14	ASRGGLAGGTGELF
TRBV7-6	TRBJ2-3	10	ASSQTQDTQY
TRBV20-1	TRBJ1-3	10	SARGQGDTIY
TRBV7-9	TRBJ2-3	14	ASRSRLADSTDTQY
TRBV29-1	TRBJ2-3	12	SAVTSGSPDTQY
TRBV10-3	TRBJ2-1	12	AIRGQGTYNEQF
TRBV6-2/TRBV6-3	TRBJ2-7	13	ASSQPGRTFDEQY
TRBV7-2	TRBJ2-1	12	ASSLGTIYNEQF
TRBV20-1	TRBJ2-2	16	SARNGARAGAITGELF
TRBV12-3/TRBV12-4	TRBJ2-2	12	ASSSGQNTGELF
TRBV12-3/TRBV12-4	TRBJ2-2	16	ASIIDWTATRVTGELF
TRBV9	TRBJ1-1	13	ASSVRGQGFTEAF
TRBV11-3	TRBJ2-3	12	ASAPYETTDTQY
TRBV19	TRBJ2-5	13	ASSARQKWEETQY
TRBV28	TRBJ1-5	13	ASSLPDGGGQPQH
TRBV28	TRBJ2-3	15	ASSLREGRVHTDTQY
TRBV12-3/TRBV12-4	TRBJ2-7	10	ASRKGSYEQY
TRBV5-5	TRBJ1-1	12	ASSLEGQGTEAF
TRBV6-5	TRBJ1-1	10	ASPRGDTEAF
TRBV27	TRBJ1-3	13	ASSSRVGAGNTIY
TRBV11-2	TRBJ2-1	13	ASSHRRGVDNEQF
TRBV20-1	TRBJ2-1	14	SARKSEGGTNNEQF
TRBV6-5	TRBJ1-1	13	ASSVQGVVNTEAF
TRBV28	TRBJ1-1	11	ASSQRSRAEAF